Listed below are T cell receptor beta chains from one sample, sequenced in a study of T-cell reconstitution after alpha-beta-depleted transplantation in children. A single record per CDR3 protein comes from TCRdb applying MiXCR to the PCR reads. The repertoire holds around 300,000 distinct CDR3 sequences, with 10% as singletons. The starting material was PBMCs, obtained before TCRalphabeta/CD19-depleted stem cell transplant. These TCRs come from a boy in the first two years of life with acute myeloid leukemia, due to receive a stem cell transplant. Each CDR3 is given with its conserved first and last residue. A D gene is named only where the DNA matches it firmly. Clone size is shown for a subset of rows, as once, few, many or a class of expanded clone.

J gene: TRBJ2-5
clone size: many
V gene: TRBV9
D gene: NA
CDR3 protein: CASSVALDRAETQYF
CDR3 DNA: TGTGCCAGCAGCGTAGCCCTAGACAGAGCGGAGACCCAGTACTTC

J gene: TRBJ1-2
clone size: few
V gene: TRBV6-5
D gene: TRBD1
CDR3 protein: CASSYRTGMYGYTF
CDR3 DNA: TGTGCCAGCAGTTACAGGACAGGAATGTATGGCTACACCTTC

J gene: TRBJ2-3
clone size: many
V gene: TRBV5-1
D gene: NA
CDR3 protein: CASSLARGVGTDTQYF
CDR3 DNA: TGCGCCAGCAGCTTGGCGCGCGGGGTAGGCACAGATACGCAGTATTTT

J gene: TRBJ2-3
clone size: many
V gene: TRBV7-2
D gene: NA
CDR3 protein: CASSSQGTSTDTQYF
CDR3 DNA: TGTGCCAGCAGCTCTCAGGGGACCTCCACAGATACGCAGTATTTT

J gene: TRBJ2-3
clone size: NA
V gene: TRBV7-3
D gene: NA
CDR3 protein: CASSPGGSSTDTQYF
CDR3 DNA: TGTGCCAGCAGCCCTGGGGGCTCTAGCACAGATACGCAGTATTTT

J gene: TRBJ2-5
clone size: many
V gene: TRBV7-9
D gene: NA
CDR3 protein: CASIPKWPGETQYF
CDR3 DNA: TGTGCCAGCATCCCAAAGTGGCCGGGAGAGACCCAGTACTTC

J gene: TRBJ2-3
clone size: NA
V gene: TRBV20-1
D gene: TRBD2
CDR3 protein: CCPIGGLAGGTTDTQYF
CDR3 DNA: TGCTGTCCCATAGGGGGGCTAGCGGGAGGTACCACAGATACGCAGTATTTT

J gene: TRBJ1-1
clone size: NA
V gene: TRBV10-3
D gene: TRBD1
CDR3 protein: CAISDRDRGNTEAFF
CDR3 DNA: TGTGCCATCAGTGACCGGGACAGGGGGAACACTGAAGCTTTCTTT

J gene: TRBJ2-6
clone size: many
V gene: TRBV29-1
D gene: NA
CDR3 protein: CSVVSAGANVLTF
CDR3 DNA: TGCAGCGTTGTATCCGCTGGGGCCAACGTCCTGACTTTC

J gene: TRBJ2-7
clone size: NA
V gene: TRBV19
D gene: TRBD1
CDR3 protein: CASIGTGSNHSYEQYF
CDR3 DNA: TGTGCCAGTATCGGGACAGGGTCGAACCACTCCTACGAGCAGTACTTC

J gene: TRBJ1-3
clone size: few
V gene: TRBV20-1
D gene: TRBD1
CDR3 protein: CSASVLGQAGNTIYF
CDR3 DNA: TGCAGTGCTAGTGTTCTCGGACAGGCTGGAAACACCATATATTTT

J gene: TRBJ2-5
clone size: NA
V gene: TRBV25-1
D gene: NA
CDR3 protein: CASSVGTPFRFGTQYF
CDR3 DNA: TGTGCCAGCAGTGTGGGGACACCTTTTAGGTTCGGGACCCAGTACTTC

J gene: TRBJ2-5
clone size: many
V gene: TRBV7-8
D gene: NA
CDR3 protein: CASSSGNKQETQYF
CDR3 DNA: TGTGCCAGCAGCTCGGGAAACAAACAAGAGACCCAGTACTTC

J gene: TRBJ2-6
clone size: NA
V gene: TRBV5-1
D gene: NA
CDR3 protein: CASSPPASGANVLTF
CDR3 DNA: TGCGCCAGCAGCCCACCAGCCTCTGGGGCCAACGTCCTGACTTTC

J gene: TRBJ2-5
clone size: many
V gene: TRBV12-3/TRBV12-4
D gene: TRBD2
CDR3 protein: CASSRAGETQYF
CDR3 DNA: TGTGCCAGCAGCAGAGCGGGGGAGACCCAGTACTTC

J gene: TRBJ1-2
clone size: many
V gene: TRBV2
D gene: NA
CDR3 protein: CASSEGRGDRGYTF
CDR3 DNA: TGTGCCAGCAGTGAGGGAAGGGGTGATCGGGGCTACACCTTC

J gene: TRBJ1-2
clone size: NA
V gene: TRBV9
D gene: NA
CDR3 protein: CASGKFNYGYTF
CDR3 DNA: TGTGCCAGCGGAAAGTTTAACTATGGCTACACCTTC

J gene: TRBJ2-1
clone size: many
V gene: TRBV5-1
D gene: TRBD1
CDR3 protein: CASSLVRDSALGNEQFF
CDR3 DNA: TGCGCCAGCAGCTTGGTCCGGGACAGCGCCTTGGGGAATGAGCAGTTCTTC

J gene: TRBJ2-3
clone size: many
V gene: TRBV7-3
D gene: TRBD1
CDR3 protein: CASSFDRGSTDTQYF
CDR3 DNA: TGTGCCAGCAGCTTCGACAGGGGGAGCACAGATACGCAGTATTTT

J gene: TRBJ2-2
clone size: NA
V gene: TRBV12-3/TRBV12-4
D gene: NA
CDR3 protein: CASSPRTASNTGELFF
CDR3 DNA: TGTGCCAGCAGTCCCCGGACGGCCTCGAACACCGGGGAGCTGTTTTTT

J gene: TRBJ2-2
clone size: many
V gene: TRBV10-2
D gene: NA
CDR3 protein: CASSHTGSNTGELFF
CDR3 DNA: TGCGCCAGCAGTCACACAGGGTCGAACACCGGGGAGCTGTTTTTT

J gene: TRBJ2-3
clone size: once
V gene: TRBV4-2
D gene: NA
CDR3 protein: CASGLGSTDTQYF
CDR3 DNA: TGTGCCAGCGGCCTAGGGTCCACAGATACGCAGTATTTT